This is a list of T cell receptor beta chains from one sample in a study of naive and memory T cell subsets. One entry per CDR3 protein results from TCRdb running MiXCR on the UMI-ligation and nested PCR reads. The sample lists 65,000 to 85,000 distinct CDR3 sequences, about 12% occurring once. The sample comprised central memory CD4+ T cells from blood. Receptors were obtained from a human donor in good health. Each CDR3 is given with its conserved first and last residue. Each record gives: CDR3 protein, J gene, D gene, CDR3 length, V gene. D genes are given only for firm matches.

CDR3: CASSLQGDPYNEQFF
J: TRBJ2-1
D: -
length: 15
V: TRBV4-2

CDR3: CASSEGLGTQHF
J: TRBJ1-5
D: -
length: 12
V: TRBV7-9

CDR3: CASSKSGMYNEQFF
J: TRBJ2-1
D: TRBD2
length: 14
V: TRBV5-4

CDR3: CASSSGQAQTNTIYF
J: TRBJ1-3
D: TRBD1
length: 15
V: TRBV5-1

CDR3: CSAGGGRDGYTF
J: TRBJ1-2
D: -
length: 12
V: TRBV29-1

CDR3: CASSLSGGGSSYEQYF
J: TRBJ2-7
D: TRBD2
length: 16
V: TRBV5-4

CDR3: CASSRTSIAYEQYF
J: TRBJ2-7
D: -
length: 14
V: TRBV3-1

CDR3: CASSLLSQGMVTEAFF
J: TRBJ1-1
D: -
length: 16
V: TRBV28

CDR3: CASSQGTSGVCTETQYF
J: TRBJ2-5
D: TRBD2
length: 17
V: TRBV7-2

CDR3: CASSPTGGFYNEQFF
J: TRBJ2-1
D: TRBD1
length: 15
V: TRBV5-4

CDR3: CASSDRGQGGREQYF
J: TRBJ2-7
D: TRBD1
length: 15
V: TRBV25-1

CDR3: CASSQDGAGMREKLFF
J: TRBJ1-4
D: -
length: 16
V: TRBV3-1

CDR3: CSARGLAGIGEQFF
J: TRBJ2-1
D: TRBD2
length: 14
V: TRBV20-1

CDR3: CAISASTGTGIYEQYF
J: TRBJ2-7
D: TRBD1
length: 16
V: TRBV10-3

CDR3: CASRDTTLKNIQYF
J: TRBJ2-4
D: -
length: 14
V: TRBV5-1

CDR3: CASSMSRRGGETQYF
J: TRBJ2-5
D: -
length: 15
V: TRBV11-2

CDR3: CASSDGQGNEQFF
J: TRBJ2-1
D: TRBD1
length: 13
V: TRBV2

CDR3: CASSPGLAGVVQYF
J: TRBJ2-3
D: TRBD2
length: 14
V: TRBV27

CDR3: CASSTALAGPPNEQFF
J: TRBJ2-1
D: TRBD2
length: 16
V: TRBV5-1

CDR3: CSGDRAENTEAFF
J: TRBJ1-1
D: TRBD1
length: 13
V: TRBV29-1

CDR3: CASSPSGRDSDTQYF
J: TRBJ2-3
D: TRBD2
length: 15
V: TRBV2

CDR3: CASSLARSNYGYTF
J: TRBJ1-2
D: -
length: 14
V: TRBV5-4

CDR3: CSVKSRDQTPQEQFF
J: TRBJ2-1
D: -
length: 15
V: TRBV29-1

CDR3: CASKEGEGNTIYF
J: TRBJ1-3
D: -
length: 13
V: TRBV2

CDR3: CASRSSDRGYDGYTF
J: TRBJ1-2
D: TRBD1
length: 15
V: TRBV12-3/TRBV12-4

CDR3: CASSLAPSGRESEQFF
J: TRBJ2-1
D: TRBD2
length: 16
V: TRBV5-1

CDR3: CASSPTGGAAYAIQYF
J: TRBJ2-4
D: -
length: 16
V: TRBV4-2

CDR3: CSADTNPVDTRYF
J: TRBJ2-3
D: -
length: 13
V: TRBV20-1

CDR3: CASSPQADTQYF
J: TRBJ2-3
D: -
length: 12
V: TRBV5-1

CDR3: CSVSGTGSPDTQYF
J: TRBJ2-3
D: TRBD1
length: 14
V: TRBV29-1

CDR3: CASSLKSSGGVFF
J: TRBJ2-1
D: TRBD1
length: 13
V: TRBV7-2

CDR3: CAIGESDISYNEQFF
J: TRBJ2-1
D: -
length: 15
V: TRBV10-3

CDR3: CATSRDNWDGVYGYTF
J: TRBJ1-2
D: -
length: 16
V: TRBV15

CDR3: CASSQRSRDRPGYTF
J: TRBJ1-2
D: -
length: 15
V: TRBV4-1

CDR3: CASSLDIGIEQFF
J: TRBJ2-1
D: -
length: 13
V: TRBV5-1

CDR3: CSARDPTGYEQYF
J: TRBJ2-7
D: -
length: 13
V: TRBV20-1

CDR3: CASSFNSDSNQPQHF
J: TRBJ1-5
D: -
length: 15
V: TRBV11-2

CDR3: CSARDNRGTEQYF
J: TRBJ2-7
D: TRBD1
length: 13
V: TRBV20-1

CDR3: CASSWTAFGAQYF
J: TRBJ2-5
D: -
length: 13
V: TRBV25-1

CDR3: CASSFGQYSNQPQHF
J: TRBJ1-5
D: -
length: 15
V: TRBV6-2/TRBV6-3

CDR3: CASKESYSNQPQHF
J: TRBJ1-5
D: -
length: 14
V: TRBV2

CDR3: CASSAGTGRSYEQYF
J: TRBJ2-7
D: TRBD1
length: 15
V: TRBV7-9

CDR3: CASGHSNTGELFF
J: TRBJ2-2
D: -
length: 13
V: TRBV11-3

CDR3: CACQTSGRSDTQYF
J: TRBJ2-3
D: TRBD2
length: 14
V: TRBV2

CDR3: CSAMESSYNEQFF
J: TRBJ2-1
D: -
length: 13
V: TRBV20-1

CDR3: CASSFWVNTEAFF
J: TRBJ1-1
D: -
length: 13
V: TRBV7-6

CDR3: CASSAGGGRYEQYF
J: TRBJ2-7
D: -
length: 14
V: TRBV12-3/TRBV12-4

CDR3: CASSQATSAQEQYF
J: TRBJ2-7
D: TRBD2
length: 14
V: TRBV3-1

CDR3: CASSDDLNSIQYF
J: TRBJ2-4
D: -
length: 13
V: TRBV2

CDR3: CASSHRQGRYGNTIYF
J: TRBJ1-3
D: TRBD1
length: 16
V: TRBV5-4

CDR3: CASSATRYTQYF
J: TRBJ2-3
D: -
length: 12
V: TRBV6-1

CDR3: CSVVILASPYEQYF
J: TRBJ2-7
D: -
length: 14
V: TRBV29-1

CDR3: CASSLRQARTDTQYF
J: TRBJ2-3
D: -
length: 15
V: TRBV27

CDR3: CASRRDTTYEQYF
J: TRBJ2-7
D: -
length: 13
V: TRBV6-6